A single sample gave rise to the 26 T cell receptor beta chains below, sequenced in a study of shared clonotypes between healthy human individuals. Profiled with immunoSEQ multiplex PCR; TCRdb holds only in-frame clones, not every one. The table records 550,000 to 800,000 clones, about 92% of them present only once. Sequencing was carried out using memory CD8+ T cells from PBMCs. Described subset: CD45RO+ cells pooled with CCR7-negative TemRA cells. These receptors originate from a man aged 18 to 30 in good health. Some clones in this sample may be carry-over from other donors' samples.

The chain has TRBV27 and TRBJ2-7; 9 bases are a match to TRBD1. The germline CDR1 and CDR2 sequences are MNHEY and SMNVEV (reference sequence). CDR3 size: 17 residues. V lost 6 bases to trimming and J lost 2 bases; unmatched junction nucleotides: 14. The CDR3: CASRILSPGTGTYEQYF. The CDR3 coding sequence is TGTGCCAGCAGAATACTATCTCCCGGGACAGGGACCTACGAGCAGTACTTC.

This chain joins TRBV27 and TRBJ2-5; perhaps D is TRBD1 or TRBD2 (5 bases each). CDR3 length equals 13 residues. Germline lookup yields CDR1 MNHEY and CDR2 SMNVEV (reference sequence). V was clipped by 10 bases and J by 3 bases, with 15 bases between them. CDR3 residues: CATSGTVEETQYF. The DNA for the CDR3 is TGTGCCACCTCCGGGACGGTTGAAGAGACCCAGTACTTC.

About this clone: This likely traces to a read error, being one base from a far larger clone. Other nucleotide sequences in the sample specify the same CDR3. The rearrangement uses TRBV13 and TRBJ1-5, with D unclear. The V gene's germline CDR1 is PRHDT and CDR2 FYEKMQ (reference sequence). The V and J ends lost 0 bases and 4 bases respectively, with 1 base between them. CDR3 size: 12 residues. The CDR3 spells CASSLGNQPQHF. DNA of the CDR3: TGTGCCAGCAGCTTAGGGAATCAGCCCCAGCATTTT. Variable domain in full (rest from reference TRBV13 and TRBJ1-5): AAGVIQSPRHLIKEKRETATLKCYPIPRHDTVYWYQQGPGQDPQFLISFYEKMQSDKGSIPDRFSAQQFSDYHSELNMSSLELGDSALYFCASSLGNQPQHFGDGTRLSIL.

This clone was seen a few times. V gene TRBV2 combines with J gene TRBJ1-5; D remains unclear. The V gene's germline CDR1 is SNHLY and CDR2 FYNNEI. With 6 bases removed from V and 0 bases from J, the gap between germline ends came to 6 bases. This CDR3 contains 13 residues. CDR3 in DNA: TGTGCCAGCAGCGCTTATAGCAATCAGCCCCAGCATTTT. Encoded protein: CASSAYSNQPQHF.

The table lists this clone with a count of one. The CDR3 DNA sequence: TGTGCCATAACAGGGGGGCGGCCAGCGACCCAGTACTTC. This gives the protein CAITGGRPATQYF. This sequence joins TRBV28 and TRBJ2-5, with 8 bases that match TRBD1. The germline gives CDR1 MDHEN, CDR2 SYDVKM. The CDR3 spans 13 residues. The ends lost 10 bases at V and 7 bases at J; junction bases unmatched: 11.

This chain uses TRBV9 with TRBJ2-1; 8 nucleotides match TRBD2. CDR3 size: 15 residues. The ends lost 0 bases at V and 10 bases at J; junction bases unmatched: 9. CDR1 and CDR2 from the germline V gene are SGDLS and YYNGEE. As DNA, the CDR3 is TGTGCCAGCAGCGTAGAGTCTAGCGGGTTCAACGAGCAGTTCTTC. It codes for CASSVESSGFNEQFF.

This chain uses TRBV25-1 with TRBJ2-7; TRBD2 matches 7 bases. Germline-derived CDR1 and CDR2 are MGHDK and SYGVNS. Losses at the gene ends were 3 bases for V and 2 bases for J; bases not matched to a gene: 4. The CDR3 has 14 residues. In DNA, the CDR3 is TGTGCCAGCAGTGAGAGCGGGATTACCTACGAGCAGTACTTC. It translates to CASSESGITYEQYF.

This rearrangement joins TRBV7-8 to TRBJ1-4; maybe TRBD1 (6 bases). Trimming cost V 3 bases and J 4 bases, with 21 bases left between them. CDR3 length: 18 amino acids. The V gene's germline CDR1 is SGHVS and CDR2 FQNEAQ. The CDR3 nucleotides read TGTGCCAGCAGCTTGGGAACTTCCGGGACATACAATAATGAAAAACTGTTTTTT. It codes for CASSLGTSGTYNNEKLFF.

The chain carries TRBV30 and TRBJ2-7, with 7 positions matching TRBD1. The CDR3 loop spans 14 amino acids. After removal of 5 bases from V and 2 bases from J, the junction contained 9 bases not matched to a gene. Germline-derived CDR1 and CDR2 are GTSNPN and SVGIG (reference sequence). This CDR3 reads CAWESRQGTYEQYF. The CDR3 nucleotides are TGTGCCTGGGAGAGCCGACAGGGAACCTACGAGCAGTACTTC.

The chain has TRBV4-1 and TRBJ1-4; a possible D gene is TRBD1 (5 bases). CDR1 MGHRA and CDR2 YSYEKL come from the germline V gene. With 4 bases removed from V and 3 bases from J, the gap between germline ends came to 21 bases. CDR3 size: 18 residues. The CDR3 DNA reads as TGCGCCAGCAGCCCAGTGGGGGTCTCTGTCGAGGCTAATGAAAAACTGTTTTTT. Its translation: CASSPVGVSVEANEKLFF.

This clone was counted a few times. The chain is built from TRBV9 and TRBJ2-5; either TRBD1 or TRBD2 may supply D (5 bases each). Deletions cut 3 bases from V and 10 bases from J, with 22 bases between. The CDR3 length is 15 residues. Germline values: CDR1 SGDLS, CDR2 YYNGEE. The CDR3 sequence: CASSASGTVTEGQYF. In nucleotides, the CDR3 is TGTGCCAGCAGCGCTTCCGGGACCGTGACTGAGGGCCAGTACTTC. The entire variable domain, with the rest obtained from reference TRBV9 and TRBJ2-5, is as follows: DSGVTQTPKHLITATGQRVTLRCSPRSGDLSVYWYQQSLDQGLQFLIQYYNGEERAKGNILERFSAQQFPDLHSELNLSSLELGDSALYFCASSASGTVTEGQYFGPGTRLLVL.

V and J are TRBV7-6 and TRBJ1-5, with D tentatively TRBD1 (5 bases). Trimming stripped 2 bases from V and 4 bases from J, with 9 bases between. There are 14 residues in the CDR3. Germline V lookup: CDR1 SGHVS, CDR2 FNYEAQ. The CDR3 protein is CASSLTGGNQPQHF. CDR3 sequence (DNA): TGTGCCAGCAGCTTAACTGGGGGGAATCAGCCCCAGCATTTT.

This chain links TRBV7-9 with TRBJ1-1; possibly TRBD1 for D (6 bases). V lost 11 bases, J lost 11 bases, and 30 bases lay in between. CDR1 and CDR2 from the germline V gene are SEHNR and FQNEAQ (reference sequence). There are 15 residues in the CDR3. In DNA, the CDR3 is TGTGCCCCCGTGCCGACCACGGGGGGCGGGATGGCGGCTTTCTTT. Encoded protein: CAPVPTTGGGMAAFF.

The chain carries TRBV18 and TRBJ2-1; 10 nucleotides agree with TRBD1. This CDR3 spans 16 amino acids. With 0 bases clipped from V and 6 bases from J, the junction kept 5 bases outside the gene matches. Germline V CDR1 and CDR2: KGHSH, LQKENI. CDR3 sequence (DNA): TGTGCCAGCTCACCACCCGGGACAGGGGATTTCAATGAGCAGTTCTTC. Protein: CASSPPGTGDFNEQFF.

The rearrangement joins TRBV13 to TRBJ2-1; 9 bases fit TRBD2. The CDR3 sequence is 15 residues long. Germline values: CDR1 PRHDT, CDR2 FYEKMQ (reference sequence). V gave up 5 bases and J gave up 4 bases; unmatched junction bases: 6. The CDR3 protein is CASSAISGSYNEQFF. Written as DNA, the CDR3 is TGTGCCAGCAGCGCAATTAGCGGGAGTTACAATGAGCAGTTCTTC. The whole variable domain, filled in from reference TRBV13 and TRBJ2-1, reads AAGVIQSPRHLIKEKRETATLKCYPIPRHDTVYWYQQGPGQDPQFLISFYEKMQSDKGSIPDRFSAQQFSDYHSELNMSSLELGDSALYFCASSAISGSYNEQFFGPGTRLTVL.

This clone came up once. The chain is built from TRBV18 and TRBJ1-1; maybe TRBD1 (6 bases). Between the trimmed V and J ends, which lost 6 bases and 2 bases, there was a span of 25 bases. This CDR3 spans 18 amino acids. CDR1 is KGHSH and CDR2 is LQKENI in the germline V gene. Here the CDR3 DNA reads TGTGCCAGCTCGCAAACTTTCCGTACCACAGGGCAAAACACTGAAGCTTTCTTT. This sequence encodes CASSQTFRTTGQNTEAFF. Variable domain in full (rest from reference TRBV18 and TRBJ1-1): NAGVMQNPRHLVRRRGQEARLRCSPMKGHSHVYWYRQLPEEGLKFMVYLQKENIIDESGMPKERFSAEFPKEGPSILRIQQVVRGDSAAYFCASSQTFRTTGQNTEAFFGQGTRLTVV.

This sequence joins TRBV29-1 and TRBJ1-2; D not resolved. This CDR3 contains 13 residues. The germline V gene has CDR1 SQVTM and CDR2 ANQGSEA. V lost 4 bases and J 1 base, leaving 10 bases between the germline ends. The CDR3 region has the DNA TGCAGCGTTGGAGGAGTCATTAACTATGGCTACACCTTC. Residues: CSVGGVINYGYTF.

This sequence joins TRBV27 and TRBJ2-2; maybe TRBD1 (5 bases). CDR3 length: 19 residues. Germline V gene lookup returns CDR1 MNHEY and CDR2 SMNVEV (reference sequence). Trimming shortened V by 7 bases and J by 3 bases, and 27 bases separated the two germline ends. The chain's CDR3 is CASTKNPTLGAPHTGELFF. The CDR3 bases are TGTGCCAGCACGAAAAACCCTACCTTAGGGGCCCCTCACACCGGGGAGCTGTTTTTT.

V is TRBV28 and J is TRBJ1-1, with D possibly TRBD1 on 5 matching bases. The CDR3 loop spans 16 amino acids. The germline V gene has CDR1 MDHEN and CDR2 SYDVKM. The V gene lost 4 bases and the J gene lost 2 bases, with 17 bases spanning the gap. CDR3 residues: CASSSTYGGSNTEAFF. The DNA for the CDR3 is TGTGCCAGCAGTTCCACGTATGGGGGGTCTAACACTGAAGCTTTCTTT. Full variable domain (outside the CDR3, taken from reference TRBV28 and TRBJ1-1): DVKVTQSSRYLVKRTGEKVFLECVQDMDHENMFWYRQDPGLGLRLIYFSYDVKMKEKGDIPEGYSVSREKKERFSLILESASTNQTSMYLCASSSTYGGSNTEAFFGQGTRLTVV.

J is TRBJ2-7 and V is TRBV27; weak D call: TRBD2 (7 bases). Between the trimmed V and J ends, which lost 2 bases and 6 bases, there was a span of 17 bases. Germline values: CDR1 MNHEY, CDR2 SMNVEV (reference sequence). This CDR3 has 15 amino acids. The CDR3 reads CASSLNREGMSEQYF. In nucleotides, the CDR3 is TGTGCCAGCAGTTTAAACAGGGAGGGGATGAGCGAGCAGTACTTC.

This sequence joins TRBV11-2 and TRBJ2-7; D might be TRBD1 (5 bases). This CDR3 is 15 amino acids long. V lost 2 bases and J 3 bases, leaving 14 bases between the germline ends. The germline CDR1 and CDR2 sequences are SGHAT and FQNNGV. This chain's CDR3 is CASSLSTRAGYEQYF. The CDR3 DNA sequence: TGTGCCAGCAGCTTATCAACCAGGGCCGGCTACGAGCAGTACTTC.

The genes are TRBV6-5 and TRBJ1-1; D not resolved. V was cut by 4 bases and J by 0 bases, with 12 bases left in between. The CDR3 covers 15 residues. Germline CDR1 and CDR2: MNHEY and SVGAGI. The CDR3 loop reads CASSSPGDMNTEAFF. CDR3 in DNA: TGTGCCAGCAGTTCCCCGGGAGACATGAACACTGAAGCTTTCTTT.

The J gene is TRBJ1-6, the V gene TRBV30, with D maybe TRBD1 (6 bases). V was clipped by 5 bases and J by 8 bases, with 13 bases between them. This CDR3 is built from 13 residues. Germline V lookup: CDR1 GTSNPN, CDR2 SVGIG (reference sequence). CDR3 bases: TGTGCCTGGGGGACACTTGGGGATTCACCCCTCCACTTT. Amino acids: CAWGTLGDSPLHF.

The gene calls are TRBV2 and TRBJ2-3; D ambiguous. CDR3 length: 16 amino acids. Germline V gene sequence: CDR1 SNHLY, CDR2 FYNNEI. The ends were cut back, 1 base at V and 2 bases at J, with 13 bases in the middle. Here the CDR3 DNA reads TGTGCCAGCAGTGAAGTGGGGATTAGGCACACAGATACGCAGTATTTT. It codes for CASSEVGIRHTDTQYF.

The CDR3, as DNA: TGTGCCAGCAGGTTAACAGGGGGGAACGAGCAGTACTTC. Translating it yields CASRLTGGNEQYF. The chain employs TRBV6-5 and TRBJ2-7, with 8 positions matching TRBD1. Germline values: CDR1 MNHEY, CDR2 SVGAGI. J was trimmed by 5 bases and V by 6 bases; bases with no gene match: 6. This CDR3 has 13 residues.

This clone has more than one count but fewer than ten. The chain links TRBV29-1 to TRBJ1-1; D unclear. This CDR3 is 12 amino acids long. Germline CDR1 and CDR2: SQVTM and ANQGSEA. V lost 7 bases, J lost 3 bases, and 12 bases lay in between. CDR3 loop: CSGGLTHTEAFF. The CDR3 DNA reads as TGCAGCGGAGGACTGACGCACACTGAAGCTTTCTTT. The full variable domain, with the rest looked up from reference TRBV29-1 and TRBJ1-1, is SAVISQKPSRDICQRGTSLTIQCQVDSQVTMMFWYRQQPGQSLTLIATANQGSEATYESGFVIDKFPISRPNLTFSTLTVSNMSPEDSSIYLCSGGLTHTEAFFGQGTRLTVV.